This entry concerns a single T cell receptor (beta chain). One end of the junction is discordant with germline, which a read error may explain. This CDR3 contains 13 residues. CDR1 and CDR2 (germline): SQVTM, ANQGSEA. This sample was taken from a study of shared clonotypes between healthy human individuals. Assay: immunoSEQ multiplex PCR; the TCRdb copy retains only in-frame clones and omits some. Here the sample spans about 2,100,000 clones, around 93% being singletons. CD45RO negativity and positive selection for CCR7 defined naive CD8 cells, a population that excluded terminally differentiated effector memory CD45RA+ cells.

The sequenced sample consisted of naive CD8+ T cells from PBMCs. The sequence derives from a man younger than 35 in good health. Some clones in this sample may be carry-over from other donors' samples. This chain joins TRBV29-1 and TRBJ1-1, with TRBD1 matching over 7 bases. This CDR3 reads CSVEDRANTEAFF. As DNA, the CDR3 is TGCAGCGTCGAAGACAGGGCGAACACTGAAGCTTTCTTT.